This is a list of T cell receptor beta chains from one sample in a study of blood T cell repertoires in COVID-19. Generated by immunoSEQ multiplex PCR, the TCRdb table keeps only in-frame clones and is missing some. The data contain 230,000 or so clones, about 91% of them singletons. Sequencing used peripheral blood. All receptors come from a woman aged 40 to 55 who had recovered from COVID-19. CDR3s leave out the opening cysteine and the closing phenylalanine or tryptophan. The order of the fields is CDR3 protein, V gene, CDR3 length.

CDR3aa: ASSQDRAPGELF; v_gene: TRBV27; len: 12
CDR3aa: ASSLESAGEGWGTQY; v_gene: TRBV7-2; len: 15
CDR3aa: ASSLVGAGEQF; v_gene: TRBV13; len: 11
CDR3aa: ASSVGAGTSYNEQF; v_gene: TRBV9; len: 14
CDR3aa: ASSHSFWPQH; v_gene: TRBV6-5; len: 10
CDR3aa: ASSVGTSGSYNEQF; v_gene: TRBV11-3; len: 14
CDR3aa: ASSLESTDYEQY; v_gene: TRBV5-4; len: 12
CDR3aa: SVDGRSGGDFSKETQY; v_gene: TRBV29-1; len: 16
CDR3aa: ASSQQRPNTGELF; v_gene: TRBV3-1/TRBV3-2; len: 13
CDR3aa: ASSLGPRTSGESTDTQY; v_gene: TRBV7-6; len: 17
CDR3aa: ASSVGTSRYNEQF; v_gene: TRBV9; len: 13
CDR3aa: SAPLTDTQY; v_gene: TRBV20-1; len: 9
CDR3aa: ATSIHPRNTIY; v_gene: TRBV6-5; len: 11
CDR3aa: ASPGWAPTNEKLF; v_gene: TRBV28; len: 13
CDR3aa: ASSARHHSGNTIY; v_gene: TRBV5-5; len: 13
CDR3aa: ASSRELKRGDRIGELF; v_gene: TRBV4-2; len: 16
CDR3aa: ASSDSGLGPQDTEAF; v_gene: TRBV6-4; len: 15
CDR3aa: ASSPGQTNYEQY; v_gene: TRBV5-1; len: 12
CDR3aa: ASSLQGTEAF; v_gene: TRBV6-5; len: 10
CDR3aa: ASSRGSYNEQF; v_gene: TRBV7-3; len: 11
CDR3aa: ASGWPSTPSGAGDEQF; v_gene: TRBV12-5; len: 16
CDR3aa: ASSLARDYGYT; v_gene: TRBV19; len: 11
CDR3aa: ASSFRQGKTEAF; v_gene: TRBV19; len: 12
CDR3aa: ASSSPGGFSEAF; v_gene: TRBV28; len: 12
CDR3aa: ASSSGVPGLAGAHEQY; v_gene: TRBV7-2; len: 16
CDR3aa: ASSLDWIRQGATDTQY; v_gene: TRBV11-2; len: 16
CDR3aa: ASSYRSSPDTGELF; v_gene: TRBV6-5; len: 14
CDR3aa: ASSPRRSQGTGANVLT; v_gene: TRBV11-2; len: 16
CDR3aa: ASSLVQGGELF; v_gene: TRBV7-2; len: 11
CDR3aa: ASSLAGGGTEAF; v_gene: TRBV28; len: 12
CDR3aa: ASSLGGGNGELF; v_gene: TRBV5-4; len: 12
CDR3aa: ASSQTKGQGTYEQY; v_gene: TRBV23-1; len: 14
CDR3aa: ASSSTGTTSSYNEQF; v_gene: TRBV5-1; len: 15
CDR3aa: ASSAWTATHYGYT; v_gene: TRBV7-9; len: 13